The source of this TCR beta chain is a study of cytotoxic CD8 clonotypes in ibrutinib-treated CLL. Across the whole study: Overall, around 25 responses were partial and 2 complete; following median roughly six years, about 14 patients stayed remitted and about twelve progressed.

The V end lost 2 bases, the J end lost 4 bases, and 9 bases lay between the germline ends. This CDR3 has 13 amino acids. CDR1 is MNHEY and CDR2 is SVGAGI in the germline V gene. Whole-study results and caveats: Clonality went up at the time of ibrutinib response, stayed stable in sustained remission, and later dropped back toward its baseline level at progression. Few clonotypes were public, and these shrank or held steady under treatment.

Sequencing was designed to attain a depth spanning 1 in 200,000 to 1 in 1 million T cells. Produced via immunoSEQ multiplex PCR; TCRdb's table is partial and in-frame only. Among about 140,000 clones, 60% to 85% were seen once, and the ten largest hold around 30%. Concerning this clone itself: The antigen remains unidentified.

The starting material was PBMCs, obtained after 12 months of ibrutinib treatment. The chain has TRBV6-5 and TRBJ2-7; D is uncertain. The TCR comes from a human donor with chronic lymphocytic leukemia. CDR3 sequence reads: CASSYGPHYEQYF. The CDR3 DNA reads TGTGCCAGCAGTTACGGGCCGCATTACGAGCAGTACTTC.